The TCR beta chain under discussion was sequenced for a study of PD-1 blockade in classical Hodgkin lymphoma. Study at large: The patients were dosed with nivolumab 3 mg/kg, infused intravenously every 2 weeks. Whole-study results and caveats: In CD4+ cells, TCR diversity went up significantly by C4D1, but in CD8+ cells it did not. With respect to the repertoire differences, their causes, possibly disease activity or prior therapy, remain undefined.

This CDR3 has 15 amino acids. Germline values: CDR1 MNHEY, CDR2 SVGAGI. The V segment lost 7 bases and the J segment 3 bases; nucleotides outside the gene matches: 8. There was relapse after autologous stem cell transplantation in every patient, and there was variation in brentuximab vedotin exposure. Turning to this clone: What it binds is unknown.

Measured with immunoSEQ multiplex PCR; TCRdb has only the in-frame clones, and not every one. The sample lists around 36,000 clones, 85% to 90% occurring once. This specimen was peripheral blood mononuclear cells (PBMCs), taken at baseline. The chain recombines TRBV6-5 with TRBJ2-2; TRBD1 agrees at 7 bases. This clonotype was sampled from a human donor with classical Hodgkin lymphoma. This CDR3 is CASKWDRVYTGELFF. The CDR3 DNA sequence: TGTGCCAGCAAATGGGACAGAGTTTACACCGGGGAGCTGTTTTTT.